Listed below are T cell receptor beta chains from one sample, sequenced in a study of cytomegalovirus exposure and HLA in healthy donors. Assay used: immunoSEQ multiplex PCR; TCRdb lists only in-frame clones, some missing. The sample consists of more than 95,000 clones, roughly 78% of them appearing once. The sample consisted of PBMCs. The origin of the receptors is a man between 25 and 39 years old in good health and CMV-seronegative. The CDR3 runs from the conserved cysteine through the conserved F or W. Fields, in order: CDR3 protein, clone size, J gene, V gene, D gene. D genes are given only for firm matches. Clone size is shown for a subset of rows, as once, few, many or a class of expanded clone.

CDR3: CASSGQGVLTAEAFF
size: few
J: TRBJ1-1
V: TRBV7-8
D: TRBD1

CDR3: CASSLGTVNSPLHF
size: few
J: TRBJ1-6
V: TRBV5-6
D: NA

CDR3: CASSVGGRANTEAFF
size: NA
J: TRBJ1-1
V: TRBV9
D: NA

CDR3: CASSLGLSEAFF
size: NA
J: TRBJ1-1
V: TRBV5-1
D: NA

CDR3: CASSQRTGADTEAFF
size: NA
J: TRBJ1-1
V: TRBV4-2
D: TRBD1

CDR3: CASSETVDSYGYTF
size: NA
J: TRBJ1-2
V: TRBV6-1
D: NA

CDR3: CASSRGTALTNEKLFF
size: NA
J: TRBJ1-4
V: TRBV7-2
D: TRBD1

CDR3: CASSDPVGGELFF
size: once
J: TRBJ2-2
V: TRBV6-4
D: NA

CDR3: CATSSRIAGGPEQFF
size: few
J: TRBJ2-1
V: TRBV15
D: TRBD2

CDR3: CASSLQGARNTEAFF
size: few
J: TRBJ1-1
V: TRBV5-4
D: TRBD1

CDR3: CASSSTLTGFVEQYF
size: once
J: TRBJ2-7
V: TRBV28
D: NA

CDR3: CASSSKGGTEAFF
size: NA
J: TRBJ1-1
V: TRBV5-4
D: NA

CDR3: CASISQRTGNYGYTF
size: NA
J: TRBJ1-2
V: TRBV28
D: TRBD1

CDR3: CASSSFGGDTQYF
size: few
J: TRBJ2-3
V: TRBV5-1
D: NA

CDR3: CASITLGGSGETQYF
size: few
J: TRBJ2-5
V: TRBV5-5
D: TRBD1

CDR3: CASSLGLAWDEQYF
size: NA
J: TRBJ2-7
V: TRBV5-8
D: TRBD2

CDR3: CASSLVERVNTEAFF
size: NA
J: TRBJ1-1
V: TRBV5-1
D: NA

CDR3: CASSLIGTSMAPYEQYF
size: NA
J: TRBJ2-7
V: TRBV7-8
D: NA

CDR3: CASSLASTDTQYF
size: NA
J: TRBJ2-3
V: TRBV7-2
D: NA

CDR3: CASSWTGNTEAFF
size: few
J: TRBJ1-1
V: TRBV6-1
D: TRBD1

CDR3: CASSQVLGAGEQYF
size: NA
J: TRBJ2-7
V: TRBV4-2
D: NA

CDR3: CASSFNRDRTGELFF
size: NA
J: TRBJ2-2
V: TRBV6-5
D: NA

CDR3: CASSDTARPYYGYTF
size: NA
J: TRBJ1-2
V: TRBV6-6
D: NA

CDR3: CASSLSLRPNHEQYF
size: few
J: TRBJ2-7
V: TRBV7-6
D: NA

CDR3: CASSGTSGGYNEQFF
size: NA
J: TRBJ2-1
V: TRBV6-4
D: TRBD2

CDR3: CASSALYEPQHF
size: NA
J: TRBJ1-5
V: TRBV2
D: NA

CDR3: CASRLRGVPYEQYF
size: NA
J: NA
V: TRBV27
D: NA

CDR3: CASTPAQANYGYTF
size: NA
J: TRBJ1-2
V: TRBV13
D: NA

CDR3: CASSVQAGGPETQYF
size: NA
J: TRBJ2-5
V: TRBV9
D: TRBD2

CDR3: CASSSGLRGGAEQYF
size: few
J: TRBJ2-7
V: TRBV5-1
D: NA

CDR3: CASSFSWGVVEQFF
size: NA
J: TRBJ2-1
V: TRBV13
D: NA

CDR3: CAWSVPTTGHQETQYF
size: NA
J: TRBJ2-5
V: TRBV30
D: NA

CDR3: CASSQVHPTGTYGYTF
size: NA
J: TRBJ1-2
V: TRBV4-1
D: NA

CDR3: CASSFTRGRGETQYF
size: NA
J: TRBJ2-5
V: TRBV5-1
D: TRBD1

CDR3: CASSPPMTGSMNTEAFF
size: NA
J: TRBJ1-1
V: TRBV7-8
D: NA

CDR3: CASITTGSEQYF
size: many
J: TRBJ2-7
V: TRBV2
D: NA

CDR3: CASSFDSTGGDETQYF
size: NA
J: TRBJ2-5
V: TRBV7-8
D: TRBD1

CDR3: CASSLRPDRGGETQYF
size: once
J: TRBJ2-5
V: TRBV9
D: TRBD1

CDR3: CASSPPALGSRWYEQYF
size: NA
J: TRBJ2-7
V: TRBV28
D: NA

CDR3: CASSHWTGGYSYEQYF
size: NA
J: TRBJ2-7
V: TRBV14
D: TRBD1

CDR3: CASSADRGAYSNQPQHF
size: NA
J: TRBJ1-5
V: TRBV6-1
D: TRBD1

CDR3: CASSFSGGARYVKYF
size: NA
J: TRBJ2-3
V: TRBV5-1
D: TRBD2

CDR3: CASSDHGGAYEQYF
size: NA
J: TRBJ2-7
V: TRBV6-1
D: TRBD2

CDR3: CASSFRQGIREKLFF
size: NA
J: TRBJ1-4
V: TRBV5-1
D: TRBD1

CDR3: CASSIGGGINTGELFF
size: NA
J: TRBJ2-2
V: TRBV19
D: TRBD2

CDR3: CASSGRRGLAGQETQYF
size: NA
J: TRBJ2-5
V: TRBV2
D: TRBD2

CDR3: CALYRTIFSTDTQYF
size: NA
J: TRBJ2-3
V: TRBV30
D: NA

CDR3: CASSFRGGQETQYF
size: few
J: TRBJ2-5
V: TRBV27
D: NA

CDR3: CASSRGGGGARETQYF
size: NA
J: TRBJ2-5
V: TRBV5-4
D: TRBD2

CDR3: CATSRAATGTYYGYTF
size: NA
J: TRBJ1-2
V: TRBV15
D: TRBD1

CDR3: CAWRPGTSAYNEQFF
size: few
J: TRBJ2-1
V: TRBV30
D: TRBD2

CDR3: CASSFGQGAGYGHTF
size: once
J: TRBJ1-2
V: TRBV7-9
D: NA

CDR3: CASRPAGGANEKLFF
size: few
J: TRBJ1-4
V: TRBV6-5
D: TRBD1

CDR3: CASSAKGLVIRTDTQYF
size: NA
J: TRBJ2-3
V: TRBV9
D: TRBD2

CDR3: CASSLGLAGGQSEQYF
size: few
J: TRBJ2-7
V: TRBV5-4
D: TRBD2

CDR3: CASSPSGGTGQETQYF
size: NA
J: TRBJ2-5
V: TRBV18
D: NA

CDR3: CASSESEGMGYEQYF
size: few
J: TRBJ2-7
V: TRBV10-1
D: NA

CDR3: CASSYSRGGYEQYF
size: NA
J: TRBJ2-7
V: TRBV6-5
D: NA